Listed below are T cell receptor beta chains from one sample, sequenced in a study of shared clonotypes between healthy human individuals. Sequenced by immunoSEQ multiplex PCR; TCRdb stores in-frame clones only, minus some. Seen here are hundreds of thousands of clones, approximately 90% observed once, and the top ten hold 24%. Material: naive CD8+ T cells sorted from blood. The source is a man under 40 in good health. Each CDR3 is given with its conserved first and last residue. The order of the fields is J gene, CDR3 length, V gene, clone size, D gene, CDR3 protein, CDR3 DNA. The D gene is left open where the match is weak. Clone size is given for some rows only: seen once, a few or many times, or a class if the clone is expanded.

TRBJ1-3 16 TRBV11-2 NA NA CASSLVSSGSGNTIYF TGTGCCAGCAGCTTAGTTTCCTCAGGGTCTGGAAACACCATATATTTT
TRBJ2-3 15 TRBV4-1 NA TRBD2 CASGRSAGGTDTQYF TGCGCCAGCGGCCGGTCCGCGGGAGGCACAGATACGCAGTATTTT
TRBJ2-2 20 TRBV15 NA TRBD2 CATSTGGTSGRAGDTGELFF TGTGCCACCAGCACAGGGGGGACTAGCGGGAGGGCAGGCGACACCGGGGAGCTGTTTTTT
TRBJ2-5 14 TRBV7-2 NA NA CASSLGTGIKSGNF TGTGCCAGCAGCTTGGGAACAGGGATTAAGAGCGGGAACTTC
TRBJ2-7 14 TRBV2 NA NA CASANGQVSYEQYF TGTGCCAGCGCCAACGGGCAGGTCTCCTACGAGCAGTACTTC
TRBJ2-2 13 TRBV7-9 NA NA CASSRSGSGELFF TGTGCCAGCAGTCGTTCTGGGTCTGGGGAGCTGTTTTTT
TRBJ2-7 13 TRBV11-2 NA TRBD1 CASGRDRVNEQYF TGTGCCAGCGGCCGAGACAGGGTAAACGAGCAGTACTTC
TRBJ1-2 12 TRBV11-2 NA NA CASSPQSGRYTF TGTGCCAGCAGCCCACAATCCGGTCGCTACACCTTC
TRBJ1-2 14 TRBV28 NA NA CASSSRTSNYGYTF TGTGCCAGCAGTTCCCGGACCTCTAACTATGGCTACACCTTC
TRBJ1-4 15 TRBV28 NA NA CASSPRGSYNEKLFF TGTGCCAGCAGTCCTCGGGGGTCCTATAATGAAAAACTGTTTTTT
TRBJ2-3 17 TRBV7-6 NA TRBD2 CASSLRGTSGSTDTQYF TGTGCCAGCAGCTTAAGGGGGACTAGCGGGAGCACAGATACGCAGTATTTT
TRBJ2-3 11 TRBV6-6 NA NA CASSFLDTQYF TGTGCCAGCAGTTTCCTCGATACGCAGTATTTT
TRBJ2-1 18 TRBV7-8 NA TRBD2 CASSLGTSGHNSYNEQFF TGTGCCAGCAGCTTGGGGACTAGCGGGCACAATTCCTACAATGAGCAGTTCTTC
TRBJ2-1 15 TRBV7-7 NA TRBD2 CASSAHLAGEGEQFF TGTGCTAGCAGTGCACATCTAGCGGGAGAAGGTGAGCAGTTCTTC
TRBJ2-2 14 TRBV27 NA NA CASSSTANTGELFF TGTGCCAGCAGTAGCACCGCGAACACCGGGGAGCTGTTTTTT
TRBJ1-5 15 TRBV19 NA NA CASSNRHYSNQPQHF TGTGCCAGTAGTAACCGACACTATAGCAATCAGCCCCAGCATTTT
TRBJ2-7 13 TRBV11-2 NA NA CASSLWASYEQYF TGTGCCAGCAGCTTATGGGCTTCTTACGAGCAGTACTTC
TRBJ1-1 14 TRBV5-5 NA NA CASSSGVLPLEAFF TGTGCCAGCAGCTCCGGGGTCCTGCCGCTCGAAGCTTTCTTT
TRBJ1-1 13 TRBV5-5 NA NA CASSSSTGIEAFF TGTGCCAGCAGCTCATCAACAGGGATTGAAGCTTTCTTT
TRBJ2-7 15 TRBV6-1 NA TRBD2 CASSETAGLAYEQYF TGTGCCAGCAGTGAGACGGCGGGACTAGCCTACGAGCAGTACTTC
TRBJ1-5 19 TRBV12-2 NA NA CASRLRGRGGGQGNQPQHF TGTGCAAGTCGCTTAAGGGGGCGGGGTGGAGGACAGGGTAATCAGCCCCAGCATTTT
TRBJ2-7 14 TRBV14 NA TRBD2 CASSPFGGRNEQYF TGTGCCAGCAGCCCATTCGGCGGGAGGAACGAGCAGTACTTC
TRBJ1-4 16 TRBV14 NA NA CASSGVPGHLNEKLFF TGTGCCAGCAGCGGCGTCCCGGGACACCTCAATGAAAAACTGTTTTTT
TRBJ2-5 15 TRBV28 NA NA CASRQTPWVQETQYF TGTGCCAGCAGACAGACCCCATGGGTCCAAGAGACCCAGTACTTC
TRBJ2-7 13 TRBV7-9 NA TRBD1 CASSPGTEYEQYF TGTGCCAGCAGCCCGGGGACAGAATACGAGCAGTACTTC
TRBJ2-7 13 TRBV27 NA NA CASSLSLRYEQYF TGTGCCAGCAGTTTATCCCTCCGCTACGAGCAGTACTTC
TRBJ2-1 11 TRBV10-1 NA NA CASSETNEQFF TGCGCCAGCAGTGAGACGAATGAGCAGTTCTTC
TRBJ2-7 17 TRBV29-1 NA NA CSVEGSGTDEGGYEQYF TGCAGCGTTGAAGGGTCCGGCACCGATGAGGGTGGTTACGAGCAGTACTTC
TRBJ2-1 16 TRBV21-1 NA NA CASSNLPGLAGDEQFF TGTGCCAGCAGCAATTTGCCGGGACTAGCGGGCGATGAGCAGTTCTTC
TRBJ1-5 13 TRBV4-2 once NA CASSRRGYQPQHF TGTGCCAGCAGCCGTCGGGGGTATCAGCCCCAGCATTTT
TRBJ2-3 16 TRBV4-2 NA TRBD2 CASSQDYGRGTDTQYF TGTGCCAGCAGCCAAGACTACGGGAGGGGCACAGATACGCAGTATTTT
TRBJ1-2 15 TRBV4-1 NA NA CASRRLGDMESGYTF TGCGCCAGCAGACGACTGGGGGATATGGAGTCTGGCTACACCTTC
TRBJ2-5 16 TRBV5-5 NA TRBD2 CASSPEAAGVSETQYF TGTGCCAGCAGCCCCGAGGCAGCGGGAGTGAGCGAGACCCAGTACTTC
TRBJ2-2 18 TRBV9 NA NA CASSVAGTLHLNTGELFF TGTGCCAGCAGCGTAGCTGGGACTCTTCACCTTAACACCGGGGAGCTGTTTTTT
TRBJ1-1 14 TRBV30 NA NA CAWTAVGGSTEAFF TGTGCCTGGACCGCGGTGGGGGGGAGCACTGAAGCTTTCTTT
TRBJ2-5 14 TRBV7-2 NA NA CASSAVTRGATQYF TGTGCCAGCTCCGCTGTGACGCGGGGTGCAACCCAGTACTTC
TRBJ1-4 15 TRBV27 NA TRBD1 CASSNDAGQGEKLFF TGTGCCAGCAGCAACGACGCGGGACAGGGGGAAAAACTGTTTTTT
TRBJ2-7 15 TRBV25-1 NA TRBD1 CASTQGQGYSYEQYF TGTGCCAGCACACAAGGACAGGGGTACTCCTACGAGCAGTACTTC
TRBJ2-2 15 TRBV7-9 NA NA CASSLAGSNTGELFF TGTGCCAGCAGCTTAGCGGGATCGAACACCGGGGAGCTGTTTTTT